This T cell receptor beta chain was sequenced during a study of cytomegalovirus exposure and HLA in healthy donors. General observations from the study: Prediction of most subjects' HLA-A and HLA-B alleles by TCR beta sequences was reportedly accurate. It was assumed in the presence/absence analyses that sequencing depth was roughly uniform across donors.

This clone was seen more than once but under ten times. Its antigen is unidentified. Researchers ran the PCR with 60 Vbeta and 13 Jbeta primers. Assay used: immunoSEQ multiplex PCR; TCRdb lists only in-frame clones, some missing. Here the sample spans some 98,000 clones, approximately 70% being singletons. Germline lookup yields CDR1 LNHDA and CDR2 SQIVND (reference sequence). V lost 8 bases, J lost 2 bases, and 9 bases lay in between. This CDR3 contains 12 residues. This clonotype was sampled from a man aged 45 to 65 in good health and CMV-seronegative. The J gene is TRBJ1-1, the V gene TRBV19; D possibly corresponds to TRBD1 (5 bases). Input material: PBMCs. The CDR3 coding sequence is TGTGCCAGTCAGGGAGGAAACACTGAAGCTTTCTTT. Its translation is CASQGGNTEAFF.